Below, 29 T cell receptor beta chains from the same sample are listed, as sequenced in a study of T cells in Graves' hyperthyroidism and ophthalmopathy. TCR beta CDR3 sequences were amplified from RNA transcripts. The TCR CDR3 first-round RT-PCR relied on the HTBI primer set. One entry per CDR3 protein, called by TCRdb with MiXCR from the multiplex PCR reads. Counted here are more than 300,000 distinct CDR3 sequences, 14% occurring once; the ten biggest clones make up under 30%. The sequenced material came from blood. These receptors were obtained from a woman aged 30 to 39 with Graves' hyperthyroidism.

As regards this clonotype: The junction departs from germline at one end; a sequencing error may be responsible. The rearrangement links TRBV28 to TRBJ1-4; weak D call: TRBD1 (6 bases). Germline assignment: CDR1 MDHEN and CDR2 SYDVKM. This CDR3 has 12 residues. CDR3 sequence reads: CASRQGIEKLSF. The CDR3 DNA reads as TGTGCCAGCAGACAGGGCATCGAAAAACTGTCTTTT.

The chain recombines TRBV2 with TRBJ1-6, with TRBD1 matching over 7 bases. V gave up 10 bases and J gave up 18 bases; unmatched junction bases: 12. Germline V lookup: CDR1 SNHLY, CDR2 FYNNEI. This CDR3 contains 11 residues. The CDR3 reads CATLSGGVCHF. For the CDR3, the DNA is TGTGCCACCCTATCAGGGGGAGTTTGCCACTTT.

Points on this clonotype: A much larger clone differs by one base, so this may be a read error. The V and J genes are TRBV4-3 and TRBJ1-1, with TRBD1 identical over 8 bases. The CDR3 runs to 14 residues. Germline CDR1 LGHNA, CDR2 YSLEER. V shed 0 bases and J 7 bases; nucleotides not matched to a gene: 4. The CDR3 DNA sequence: TGCGCCAGCAGCCAAGAGAGCAGGGGGCATGAAGCTTTCTTT. Its translation is CASSQESRGHEAFF.

The gene calls are TRBV5-5 and TRBJ1-1, with 7 bases lining up with TRBD1. Germline loops: CDR1 SGHKS, CDR2 YYEKEE (reference sequence). Losses at the gene ends were 3 bases for V and 0 bases for J; bases not matched to a gene: 8. This CDR3 spans 16 amino acids. Written as DNA, the CDR3 is TGTGCCAGCAGCTCCCCGACAGGGTATATGAACACTGAAGCTTTCTTT. It yields the protein CASSSPTGYMNTEAFF.

This clonotype was counted between two and nine times. The gene calls are TRBV4-3 and TRBJ2-4, with 7 bases matching TRBD1. Looked up from germline, CDR1 is LGHNA and CDR2 is YSLEER. Unmatched junction bases numbered 6, after V lost 1 base and J lost 0 bases. There are 17 residues in the CDR3. The CDR3 is CASSQVGTDLAKNIQYF. The CDR3 DNA reads as TGCGCCAGCAGCCAAGTGGGGACAGATCTAGCCAAAAACATTCAGTACTTC.

This clonotype was seen at least ten times. The genes are TRBV28 and TRBJ1-1; D not certain. Per germline, CDR1 MDHEN and CDR2 SYDVKM. Trimming stripped 2 bases from V and 1 base from J, with 17 bases between. The CDR3 totals 17 residues. CDR3 in amino acids: CASSLVPGAPENTEAFF. The CDR3 DNA sequence: TGTGCCAGCAGTTTAGTCCCGGGAGCCCCAGAGAACACTGAAGCTTTCTTT.

V is TRBV5-4 and J is TRBJ2-6, with TRBD1 matching over 10 bases. Trimming took 4 bases from V and 2 from J; bases not matched to a gene: 12. The CDR3 runs to 19 residues. The germline CDR1 and CDR2 sequences are SGHNT and YYREEE (reference sequence). CDR3 sequence (DNA): TGTGCCAGCAGCAGACGACAGGGGGCTTCCCCCCCTGGGGCCAACGTCCTGACTTTC. Protein sequence: CASSRRQGASPPGANVLTF. Together with reference TRBV5-4 and TRBJ2-6, the CDR3 gives the full variable domain: ETGVTQSPTHLIKTRGQQVTLRCSSQSGHNTVSWYQQALGQGPQFIFQYYREEENGRGNFPPRFSGLQFPNYSSELNVNALELDDSALYLCASSRRQGASPPGANVLTFGAGSRLTVL.

The sample holds many counts of this clonotype. The rearrangement uses TRBV10-3 and TRBJ1-2, with a possible D match to TRBD1 (5 bases). Germline-derived CDR1 and CDR2 are ENHRY and SYGVKD. The CDR3 sequence is 15 residues long. Trimming removed 6 bases from V and 0 bases from J, with 14 bases in between. Written as DNA, the CDR3 is TGTGCCATCAGCGAACGTACAGGTACTAACTATGGCTACACCTTC. Amino acids: CAISERTGTNYGYTF.

In its sample, this clonotype was seen many times. The chain employs TRBV30 and TRBJ1-2; TRBD1 matches 8 bases. Germline V gene lookup returns CDR1 GTSNPN and CDR2 SVGIG (reference sequence). This CDR3 has 15 residues. J was trimmed by 6 bases and V by 2 bases; bases with no gene match: 11. CDR3 sequence: CAWSPEDRDDHGYTF. As DNA, the CDR3 is TGTGCCTGGAGTCCGGAGGACAGGGATGACCATGGCTACACCTTC.

This clonotype was seen more than once but under ten times. This chain connects TRBV3-1 to TRBJ2-1, with TRBD1 as a possible D gene (6 bases). V dropped 2 bases and J dropped 3 bases, with 20 bases sitting between them. CDR1 and CDR2 (germline): LGHDT, YNNKEL (reference sequence). The CDR3 has 18 residues. The CDR3 spells CASSQTGSFTTDYNEQFF. CDR3 coding DNA: TGTGCCAGCAGCCAAACAGGGTCGTTTACTACTGACTACAATGAGCAGTTCTTC.

Ten or more counts support this clonotype. The V gene is TRBV20-1, the J gene TRBJ2-5; 7 nucleotides agree with TRBD2. Germline V CDR1 and CDR2: DFQATT, SNEGSKA (reference sequence). The CDR3 extends over 16 amino acids. Germline trimming cut 6 bases from V and 1 base from J; bases unmatched to any gene: 14. The CDR3 here is CSAPSWREFPQETQYF. Here the CDR3 DNA reads TGCAGTGCCCCGAGTTGGCGGGAGTTTCCCCAAGAGACCCAGTACTTC.

This clonotype was observed many times. The rearrangement joins TRBV3-1 to TRBJ2-4, with 7 nucleotides matching TRBD1. V lost 4 bases and J lost 9; bases outside the gene matches: 3. This CDR3 is built from 12 residues. Germline CDR1 LGHDT, CDR2 YNNKEL (reference sequence). The CDR3 loop is CASSPGGVIQYF. The DNA of the CDR3 is TGTGCCAGCAGCCCAGGGGGAGTCATTCAGTACTTC.

This clonotype has more than one count but fewer than ten. This chain uses TRBV7-9 with TRBJ2-1, with D unresolved. The CDR3 contains 16 residues. Trimming cost V 7 bases and J 4 bases, with 20 bases left between them. Germline V lookup: CDR1 SEHNR, CDR2 FQNEAQ (reference sequence). CDR3 in amino acids: CASTPVGSLSYNEQFF. The CDR3 DNA reads as TGTGCCAGCACCCCCGTAGGATCCCTCTCGTACAATGAGCAGTTCTTC.

This chain joins TRBV7-9 and TRBJ1-4; 7 bases map to TRBD1. The CDR3 is 18 residues long. The V gene's germline CDR1 is SEHNR and CDR2 FQNEAQ (reference sequence). V was clipped by 1 base and J by 11 bases; unmatched bases: 19. This chain's CDR3 is CASSLGGQTALPPLKLFF. For the CDR3, the DNA is TGTGCCAGCAGCTTAGGGGGACAGACAGCTCTTCCTCCCCTCAAACTGTTTTTT.

This clonotype was found a few times. V gene TRBV9 combines with J gene TRBJ2-3; possibly TRBD1 for D (5 bases). V was shortened by 4 bases and J by 2 bases, with 14 bases between the two germline ends. The length of the CDR3 is 15 residues. Germline values: CDR1 SGDLS, CDR2 YYNGEE. Here the CDR3 DNA reads TGTGCCAGCAGCCGACAGACATTGACCACAGATACGCAGTATTTT. It specifies CASSRQTLTTDTQYF.

This clonotype was counted many times. The V gene is TRBV19, the J gene TRBJ2-2; TRBD1 might be the D (6 bases). The germline gives CDR1 LNHDA, CDR2 SQIVND (reference sequence). The CDR3 contains 13 residues. V lost 7 bases and J lost 5, with 11 bases in between. The CDR3 protein is CASTQGRTGELFF. Written as DNA, the CDR3 is TGTGCCAGTACCCAGGGGAGAACCGGGGAGCTGTTTTTT.

This clonotype showed up many times. The chain uses TRBV7-8 and TRBJ1-1; TRBD1 agrees at 7 bases. Germline V CDR1 and CDR2: SGHVS, FQNEAQ. V lost 7 bases to trimming and J lost 5 bases; unmatched junction nucleotides: 19. This CDR3 contains 17 residues. The CDR3 DNA sequence: TGTGCCAGCACCCCCCTGAGAGGGGGCCTAGAGGGAACTGAAGCTTTCTTT. Its protein is CASTPLRGGLEGTEAFF.

Concerning this clonotype itself: One base away lies a much larger clone, so this may be a sequencing read error. CDR3 sequence reads: CAWRPRGRTYGQYF. The CDR3 DNA sequence: TGTGCCTGGAGGCCGAGGGGGCGGACCTACGGGCAGTACTTC. V gene TRBV30 combines with J gene TRBJ2-7; 7 positions match TRBD1. This CDR3 comprises 14 residues. Germline V CDR1 and CDR2: GTSNPN, SVGIG (reference sequence).

This clonotype showed up just a few times. A much larger clone lies one base from this, so it may be a read error. V and J are TRBV30 and TRBJ1-1; unclear D gene. The CDR3 loop spans 11 amino acids. Germline CDR1 GTSNPN, CDR2 SVGIG (reference sequence). The CDR3: CAWNVRTEASF. In nucleotides, the CDR3 is TGTGCCTGGAATGTAAGGACTGAAGCTTCCTTT.

This clonotype showed up many times. The chain carries TRBV12-3 or TRBV12-4 and TRBJ2-3; D perhaps matches TRBD2 (5 bases). V was cut by 1 base and J by 3 bases, with 11 bases left in between. The CDR3 is made up of 15 amino acids. In nucleotides, the CDR3 is TGTGCCAGCAGTTTAGGAGCGGCGAATACAGATACGCAGTATTTT. Translated: CASSLGAANTDTQYF.

This clonotype was counted many times. The gene calls are TRBV20-1 and TRBJ2-2, with 7 bases lining up with TRBD2. Germline V CDR1 and CDR2: DFQATT, SNEGSKA (reference sequence). The CDR3 is 15 amino acids. The junction had 6 bases not matched to a gene; V was cut back by 1 base and J by 4 bases. CDR3 in DNA: TGCAGTGCTAGAGTAGAGGGAGGGACCACCGGGGAGCTGTTTTTT. Residues: CSARVEGGTTGELFF.

This chain connects TRBV28 to TRBJ2-7, with D perhaps TRBD2 (7 bases). V was cut by 8 bases and J by 7 bases, with 15 bases left in between. Germline V lookup: CDR1 MDHEN, CDR2 SYDVKM. The CDR3 spans 12 residues. This CDR3 is CASGAGAGEQYF. CDR3 DNA sequence: TGTGCCAGCGGTGCGGGGGCGGGGGAGCAGTACTTC.

This clonotype appeared many times. This sequence joins TRBV10-3 and TRBJ1-1, with 7 nucleotides matching TRBD1. The CDR3 length is 14 residues. The V segment lost 4 bases and the J segment 3 bases; nucleotides outside the gene matches: 5. Germline CDR1 is ENHRY and CDR2 is SYGVKD. CDR3 bases: TGTGCCATCAGTGCTGGGACAGCGGACACTGAAGCTTTCTTT. Amino acid sequence: CAISAGTADTEAFF.

The V call is TRBV9, the J call TRBJ2-5; 9 bases line up with TRBD2. CDR3 length equals 14 residues. Germline assignment: CDR1 SGDLS and CDR2 YYNGEE. V shed 0 bases and J 3 bases; nucleotides not matched to a gene: 0. CDR3 sequence reads: CASSVGLAEETQYF. The CDR3 coding sequence is TGTGCCAGCAGCGTAGGACTAGCGGAAGAGACCCAGTACTTC. Supplemented by reference TRBV9 and TRBJ2-5, the full variable domain reads DSGVTQTPKHLITATGQRVTLRCSPRSGDLSVYWYQQSLDQGLQFLIQYYNGEERAKGNILERFSAQQFPDLHSELNLSSLELGDSALYFCASSVGLAEETQYFGPGTRLLVL.

For the CDR3, the DNA is TGTGCCAGCAGCCCCCTGGGGGGGAGGATAGAGACCCAGTACTTC. It yields the protein CASSPLGGRIETQYF. The rearrangement uses TRBV7-3 and TRBJ2-5, with 7 positions matching TRBD2. Germline V gene lookup returns CDR1 SGHTA and CDR2 FQGTGA. Unmatched junction bases numbered 10, after V lost 5 bases and J lost 4 bases. The CDR3 length is 15 residues.

The gene calls are TRBV15 and TRBJ1-5, with D perhaps TRBD1 (5 bases). The length of the CDR3 is 16 residues. Germline-derived CDR1 and CDR2 are LNHNV and YYDKDF (reference sequence). The germline V and J ends were trimmed by 6 bases and 0 bases, with 15 bases remaining between them. The CDR3 sequence is CATSLTGTHSNQPQHF. The CDR3 DNA follows: TGTGCCACCAGTCTTACCGGGACGCATAGCAATCAGCCCCAGCATTTT.

This sequence joins TRBV30 and TRBJ1-2; D is undetermined. The CDR3 extends over 14 amino acids. The germline V gene has CDR1 GTSNPN and CDR2 SVGIG (reference sequence). Deletions cut 0 bases from V and 0 bases from J, with 8 bases between. CDR3 DNA: TGTGCCTGGAGTGTTAGTGAGACTAACTATGGCTACACCTTC. This translates into CAWSVSETNYGYTF.

This clonotype was detected many times. The rearrangement joins TRBV30 to TRBJ1-1; D remains unclear. In germline, CDR1 is GTSNPN, CDR2 SVGIG (reference sequence). The CDR3 totals 12 residues. With 2 bases removed from V and 0 bases from J, the gap between germline ends came to 4 bases. The CDR3 region is CAWSWVNTEAFF. DNA of the CDR3: TGTGCCTGGAGTTGGGTGAACACTGAAGCTTTCTTT.

In its sample, this clonotype was seen many times. The rearrangement links TRBV29-1 to TRBJ1-1; no definite D call. The CDR3 contains 13 residues. Germline V gene lookup returns CDR1 SQVTM and CDR2 ANQGSEA. Deletions cut 7 bases from V and 0 bases from J, with 12 bases between. The CDR3 sequence is CSAAGRMNTEAFF. The CDR3 nucleotides are TGCAGCGCGGCAGGCAGGATGAACACTGAAGCTTTCTTT.